This T cell receptor beta chain was obtained from a study of blood T cells in healthy people across ages. Findings and caveats of the study: Long-lived donors exceeded aged donors in naive CD4+ cells and diversity. Reliance upon unsorted PBMCs precluded definitive naive versus antigen-experienced comparison.

The use of a sample-barcoded 5' primer and a J-beta primer mix characterized a second PCR of about 7 to 12 cycles. MiXCR, applied by TCRdb to the 5' RACE reads, yields one record per CDR3 protein. This sample has 650,000 to 1,000,000 distinct CDR3 sequences, with 30% to 45% found just once. With respect to this clonotype: The antigen is undetermined.

This sequence originates from a man aged 18-30 years in good health. Sequenced material: blood.

CDR3 sequence (DNA): TGTGCCAGCAGCTTAGGTCGGGGAGGCGCGCTCTATGGCTACACCTTC. Encoded protein: CASSLGRGGALYGYTF. The chain recombines TRBV7-9 with TRBJ1-2; D unresolved. Trimming shortened V by 1 base and J by 4 bases, and 16 bases separated the two germline ends. Germline CDR1 and CDR2: SEHNR and FQNEAQ (reference sequence). The CDR3 contains 16 residues. The variable domain in full, with the rest retrieved from reference TRBV7-9 and TRBJ1-2, is DTGVSQNPRHKITKRGQNVTFRCDPISEHNRLYWYRQTLGQGPEFLTYFQNEAQLEKSRLLSDRFSAERPKGSFSTLEIQRTEQGDSAMYLCASSLGRGGALYGYTFGSGTRLTVV.